What follows are 11 T cell receptor beta chains derived from one specimen sequenced in a study of T cell responses to AZD1222 COVID-19 vaccine (dated by TCRdb to the early 2020s). The time point label, as the study defines it: baseline before first vaccination. Sample treatment or condition, as interpreted from the label and publication: meningococcal conjugate vaccine given as trial control. Library preparation was by the immunoSEQ multiplex PCR assay. This is the immuneACCESS table as TCRdb keeps it, with only in-frame sequences that have V and J called. A part of the clones is gone; compared with another copy, unresolved V genes explain less than half, and the rest is unexplained. The sample data list around 53,000 clones, and around 85% of these were observed just once. The ten most abundant clones make up approximately 19% of the sample. The sample in question was peripheral blood, obtained on day 0 of MenACWY control vaccination. The origin of the receptors is an adult in good health.

This rearrangement joins TRBV19 to TRBJ2-1, with 13 bases matching TRBD2. Germline V lookup: CDR1 LNHDA, CDR2 SQIVND (reference sequence). The trim removed 8 bases at V and 0 bases at J, leaving 7 bases unmatched. This CDR3 is 17 amino acids long. The CDR3 region has the DNA TGTGCCAGTTCCGGGACTAGCGGGACCTTCTCCTACAATGAGCAGTTCTTC. Its translation is CASSGTSGTFSYNEQFF.

This rearrangement joins TRBV2 to TRBJ1-6; the D is unclear. Trimming cost V 6 bases and J 8 bases, with 14 bases left between them. The CDR3 covers 14 residues. From germline, CDR1 is SNHLY and CDR2 FYNNEI. The CDR3: CASSLYDLDSPLHF. As DNA, the CDR3 is TGTGCCAGCAGCCTTTATGACCTAGATTCACCCCTCCACTTT.

The chain joins TRBV6-2 or TRBV6-3 to TRBJ2-7; 11 positions match TRBD1. Germline CDR1 MNHEY, CDR2 SVGEGT. With V trimmed by 2 bases and J by 5 bases, 5 bases remained unmatched. The CDR3 extends over 15 amino acids. In DNA, the CDR3 is TGTGCCAGCAGTTACGGGACAGGGGGTAGGAACGAGCAGTACTTC. Encoded protein: CASSYGTGGRNEQYF.

This sequence joins TRBV7-2 and TRBJ2-1, with 9 bases identical to TRBD2. V was pared by 0 bases and J by 7 bases, with 7 bases of the junction left unmatched. CDR3 length: 16 residues. Germline assignment: CDR1 SGHTA and CDR2 FQGNSA. For the CDR3, the DNA is TGTGCCAGCAGCTTAGCTAGCGGGAGATTCAGGAATGAGCAGTTCTTC. Amino acid sequence: CASSLASGRFRNEQFF.

This chain uses TRBV11-2 with TRBJ1-4; D gene unclear. Germline CDR1 SGHAT, CDR2 FQNNGV. CDR3 length equals 15 residues. Trimming cost V 4 bases and J 7 bases, with 16 bases left between them. CDR3 DNA sequence: TGTGCCAGCAGCTCAGTCTTGGGGTATGGTGAAAAACTGTTTTTT. As protein: CASSSVLGYGEKLFF.

The chain is built from TRBV4-1 and TRBJ1-3; 7 bases fit TRBD1. CDR1 is MGHRA and CDR2 is YSYEKL in the germline V gene. V was pared by 1 base and J by 0 bases, with 0 bases of the junction left unmatched. The CDR3 is 15 amino acids. The CDR3 loop reads CASSQGTGSGNTIYF. The CDR3, as DNA: TGCGCCAGCAGCCAAGGGACAGGCTCTGGAAACACCATATATTTT.

The V call is TRBV7-6, the J call TRBJ2-1; 10 nucleotides align to TRBD2. J was trimmed by 4 bases and V by 5 bases; bases with no gene match: 8. Germline V gives CDR1 SGHVS, CDR2 FNYEAQ. This CDR3 region has 16 residues. CDR3 sequence reads: CASSPSATSGYNEQFF. CDR3 nucleotides: TGTGCCAGCAGCCCATCGGCGACTAGCGGGTACAATGAGCAGTTCTTC.

The rearrangement joins TRBV5-7 to TRBJ2-2, with 9 nucleotides matching TRBD1. TRBV5-7 is filed as an ORF, its function uncertain. The CDR3 extends over 19 amino acids. Losses at the gene ends were 3 bases for V and 4 bases for J; bases not matched to a gene: 16. As DNA, the CDR3 is TGTGCCAGCAGCTGGGGGGCCGTGAGGACAGGGGCTCCCACCGGGGAGCTGTTTTTT. Amino acid sequence: CASSWGAVRTGAPTGELFF.

The V gene is TRBV7-9, the J gene TRBJ2-7; D is ambiguous. The germline CDR1 and CDR2 sequences are SEHNR and FQNEAQ (reference sequence). Deletions cut 2 bases from V and 0 bases from J, with 5 bases between. The CDR3 runs 13 residues. The CDR3 loop is CASSLPNSYEQYF. The CDR3, as DNA: TGTGCCAGCAGCTTACCTAACTCCTACGAGCAGTACTTC.

V usage is TRBV18 and J usage is TRBJ2-2; D is uncertain. CDR1 is KGHSH and CDR2 is LQKENI in the germline V gene. Trimming stripped 2 bases from V and 4 bases from J, with 5 bases between. The CDR3 consists of 13 residues. CDR3 region: CASSPTLTGELFF. Written as DNA, the CDR3 is TGTGCCAGCTCACCAACGCTCACCGGGGAGCTGTTTTTT.

V and J are TRBV5-1 and TRBJ2-5; TRBD2 might be the D (5 bases). Per germline, CDR1 SGHRS and CDR2 YFSETQ. V lost 7 bases to trimming and J lost 5 bases, with 15 bases between them. This CDR3 spans 13 amino acids. For the CDR3, the DNA is TGCGCCAGCGGCGAGAGCCGAGGGGAGACCCAGTACTTC. It specifies CASGESRGETQYF.